The subject of this entry is one T cell receptor (beta chain). Its cognate antigen is unknown. This entry belongs to a study of T cells expressing NK-cell markers. Study context: Sorted CD3+CD56+NKG2C+, CD3+CD56+NKG2C- and CD3+CD56-NKG2C+ T cells supplied TCR beta repertoires.

From its re-call of the 5' RACE reads, TCRdb lists each CDR3 protein once, without DNA. The sample has 550,000 or so distinct CDR3 sequences, and its top ten clones hold roughly 3.4%. Study results and limitations: Certain NKG2C+ T cell clones were expanded, and their HCMV specificity remained unclear.

The sequence was collected from a man aged 18 to 29 in good health. The sample comprised blood T cells: a sorted CD56 or NKG2C T cell subset, CD4+ or CD8+ T cells, or bulk PBMC T cells (not recorded which).

This CDR3 reads CASSWAANTGELFF. The V gene is TRBV11-2, the J gene TRBJ2-2. This CDR3 has 14 amino acids. Germline V gene sequence: CDR1 SGHAT, CDR2 FQNNGV. The full variable domain, its missing parts supplied by reference TRBV11-2 and TRBJ2-2, is EAGVAQSPRYKIIEKRQSVAFWCNPISGHATLYWYQQILGQGPKLLIQFQNNGVVDDSQLPKDRFSAERLKGVDSTLKIQPAKLEDSAVYLCASSWAANTGELFFGEGSRLTVL.